A selection of T cell receptor beta chains follows, all from one sample in a study of T cells after posttransplantation cyclophosphamide. TCRdb's copy holds only in-frame clones and misses some; the assay was immunoSEQ multiplex PCR. The sample holds around 17,000 clones, 60% to 80% seen once. This specimen was CD8+ T cells sorted from PBMCs, taken 1903 days after a stem cell transplant with posttransplant cyclophosphamide. The source is a female patient in her 40s who received an allogeneic stem cell transplant from a related donor, was CMV-positive, and had no GVHD. Some of these T cells may belong to the graft donor. CDR3s include the opening cysteine and the closing phenylalanine or tryptophan. The D gene is left open where the match is weak. Not all rows give a size; the values are once, few, many and, for expanded clones, a class.

J gene: TRBJ1-4
clone size: -
D gene: TRBD1
V gene: TRBV7-8
CDR3 protein: CASSLVQGAEKLFF
CDR3 DNA: TGTGCCAGCAGCTTAGTCCAGGGGGCTGAAAAACTGTTTTTT

J gene: TRBJ2-7
clone size: once
D gene: -
V gene: TRBV23-1
CDR3 protein: CASSLRASIPYEQYF
CDR3 DNA: TGCGCCAGCAGTCTTAGAGCCTCAATCCCCTACGAGCAGTACTTC

J gene: TRBJ1-2
clone size: -
D gene: TRBD1
V gene: TRBV9
CDR3 protein: CASSHTPGTGGYGYTF
CDR3 DNA: TGTGCCAGCAGCCACACTCCCGGGACAGGGGGCTATGGCTACACCTTC

J gene: TRBJ2-7
clone size: -
D gene: -
V gene: TRBV27
CDR3 protein: CASSLRGQASLPYEQYF
CDR3 DNA: TGTGCCAGCAGTTTAAGGGGCCAGGCGTCTCTGCCCTACGAGCAGTACTTC

J gene: TRBJ1-6
clone size: -
D gene: TRBD1
V gene: TRBV4-1
CDR3 protein: CASSQIWTGFSPLHF
CDR3 DNA: TGCGCCAGCAGCCAAATATGGACAGGGTTTTCACCCCTCCACTTT

J gene: TRBJ2-2
clone size: -
D gene: TRBD2
V gene: TRBV9
CDR3 protein: CASSLGTSGESRSGELFF
CDR3 DNA: TGTGCCAGCAGCCTCGGGACTAGCGGGGAGAGTAGGTCCGGGGAGCTGTTTTTT

J gene: TRBJ2-3
clone size: -
D gene: TRBD2
V gene: TRBV7-6
CDR3 protein: CASSLSSGGPTDTQYF
CDR3 DNA: TGTGCCAGCAGCTTAAGTAGCGGGGGGCCGACAGATACGCAGTATTTT

J gene: TRBJ2-5
clone size: -
D gene: TRBD2
V gene: TRBV12-5
CDR3 protein: CASGFSAGGYQETQYF
CDR3 DNA: TGTGCTAGTGGTTTTTCGGCGGGGGGCTACCAAGAGACCCAGTACTTC

J gene: TRBJ2-1
clone size: -
D gene: TRBD2
V gene: TRBV19
CDR3 protein: CASSIAGGALNEQFF
CDR3 DNA: TGTGCCAGTAGTATAGCGGGGGGGGCCCTCAATGAGCAGTTCTTC

J gene: TRBJ1-6
clone size: few
D gene: -
V gene: TRBV7-2
CDR3 protein: CASSLAAPAPPLHF
CDR3 DNA: TGTGCCAGCAGCTTAGCTGCCCCCGCGCCACCCCTCCACTTT

J gene: TRBJ2-7
clone size: -
D gene: TRBD1
V gene: TRBV5-1
CDR3 protein: CASSEGQDYEQYF
CDR3 DNA: TGCGCCAGCAGCGAGGGACAGGACTACGAGCAGTACTTC

J gene: TRBJ2-2
clone size: few
D gene: -
V gene: TRBV28
CDR3 protein: CASSPTTENTGELFF
CDR3 DNA: TGTGCCAGCAGTCCCACGACAGAGAACACCGGGGAGCTGTTTTTT

J gene: TRBJ2-5
clone size: -
D gene: TRBD2
V gene: TRBV27
CDR3 protein: CASSLYGIWTSGGQETQYF
CDR3 DNA: TGTGCCAGCAGTTTATATGGGATTTGGACTAGCGGGGGGCAAGAGACCCAGTACTTC

J gene: TRBJ1-2
clone size: once
D gene: -
V gene: TRBV27
CDR3 protein: CASSPVTPLRYGYTF
CDR3 DNA: TGTGCCAGCAGTCCGGTTACCCCCCTTCGCTATGGCTACACCTTC

J gene: TRBJ2-5
clone size: -
D gene: -
V gene: TRBV5-6
CDR3 protein: CASSSTGHGETQYF
CDR3 DNA: TGTGCCAGCAGCTCCACAGGGCACGGGGAGACCCAGTACTTC

J gene: TRBJ2-5
clone size: -
D gene: TRBD2
V gene: TRBV7-3
CDR3 protein: CASSRTSGGEETQYF
CDR3 DNA: TGTGCCAGCAGCCGGACTAGCGGGGGGGAAGAGACCCAGTACTTC

J gene: TRBJ1-6
clone size: few
D gene: -
V gene: TRBV23-1
CDR3 protein: CASSRHRAIPLHF
CDR3 DNA: TGCGCCAGCAGTCGGCACAGGGCGATCCCCCTCCACTTT

J gene: TRBJ2-7
clone size: -
D gene: TRBD1
V gene: TRBV2
CDR3 protein: CASSEETGALYEQYF
CDR3 DNA: TGTGCCAGCAGCGAGGAGACAGGGGCCCTCTACGAGCAGTACTTC

J gene: TRBJ2-1
clone size: -
D gene: TRBD2
V gene: TRBV7-9
CDR3 protein: CASSLDRLAGGPYNEQFF
CDR3 DNA: TGTGCCAGCAGCTTAGATCGACTAGCGGGGGGGCCCTACAATGAGCAGTTCTTC

J gene: TRBJ1-5
clone size: -
D gene: TRBD1
V gene: TRBV19
CDR3 protein: CASSIAYRGESNQPQHF
CDR3 DNA: TGTGCCAGTAGTATAGCGTACAGGGGAGAGAGCAATCAGCCCCAGCATTTT

J gene: TRBJ2-7
clone size: -
D gene: -
V gene: TRBV7-2
CDR3 protein: CASSLGVASYEQYF
CDR3 DNA: TGTGCCAGCAGCTTAGGGGTAGCCTCCTACGAGCAGTACTTC

J gene: TRBJ1-5
clone size: -
D gene: TRBD1
V gene: TRBV5-6
CDR3 protein: CASSLGAGGGNQPQHF
CDR3 DNA: TGTGCCAGCAGCTTGGGGGCAGGGGGCGGCAATCAGCCCCAGCATTTT

J gene: TRBJ2-5
clone size: -
D gene: -
V gene: TRBV4-1
CDR3 protein: CASSHGLGGSQETQYF
CDR3 DNA: TGCGCCAGCAGCCATGGGTTAGGGGGTTCCCAAGAGACCCAGTACTTC

J gene: TRBJ2-7
clone size: -
D gene: TRBD1
V gene: TRBV29-1
CDR3 protein: CSVEGSRQGPYEQYF
CDR3 DNA: TGCAGCGTTGAGGGTTCGAGACAGGGACCCTACGAGCAGTACTTC

J gene: TRBJ2-1
clone size: -
D gene: -
V gene: TRBV19
CDR3 protein: CASSTYSYNEQFF
CDR3 DNA: TGTGCCAGTAGTACCTACTCCTACAATGAGCAGTTCTTC

J gene: TRBJ2-7
clone size: -
D gene: TRBD2
V gene: TRBV13
CDR3 protein: CASSLVTSGSYEQYF
CDR3 DNA: TGTGCCAGCAGCTTAGTTACTAGCGGCAGCTACGAGCAGTACTTC

J gene: TRBJ2-5
clone size: -
D gene: TRBD1
V gene: TRBV19
CDR3 protein: CASSWTGLITETQYF
CDR3 DNA: TGTGCCAGTAGTTGGACAGGGCTTATCACAGAGACCCAGTACTTC

J gene: TRBJ2-7
clone size: -
D gene: TRBD1
V gene: TRBV7-9
CDR3 protein: CASSWTGNYEQYF
CDR3 DNA: TGTGCCAGCAGCTGGACAGGAAACTACGAGCAGTACTTC

J gene: TRBJ1-5
clone size: few
D gene: -
V gene: TRBV7-2
CDR3 protein: CASSWTGTPNQPQHF
CDR3 DNA: TGTGCCAGCAGCTGGACCGGGACTCCGAATCAGCCCCAGCATTTT

J gene: TRBJ2-7
clone size: -
D gene: -
V gene: TRBV7-6
CDR3 protein: CASSLEVDGSYEQYF
CDR3 DNA: TGTGCCAGCAGCTTAGAAGTTGACGGGAGTTACGAGCAGTACTTC

J gene: TRBJ2-2
clone size: -
D gene: -
V gene: TRBV5-1
CDR3 protein: CASSPPSTGELFF
CDR3 DNA: TGCGCCAGCAGCCCCCCCTCCACCGGGGAGCTGTTTTTT

J gene: TRBJ2-7
clone size: -
D gene: -
V gene: TRBV11-2
CDR3 protein: CASSLLGGQDEQYF
CDR3 DNA: TGTGCCAGCAGCCTTTTGGGAGGTCAGGACGAGCAGTACTTC

J gene: TRBJ2-7
clone size: -
D gene: TRBD1
V gene: TRBV5-4
CDR3 protein: CASSLGDRGHEQYF
CDR3 DNA: TGTGCCAGCAGCTTGGGCGACAGGGGACACGAGCAGTACTTC

J gene: TRBJ2-7
clone size: -
D gene: -
V gene: TRBV6-6
CDR3 protein: CAIKKRGWEQYF
CDR3 DNA: TGTGCCATCAAAAAAAGGGGGTGGGAGCAGTACTTC

J gene: TRBJ2-7
clone size: -
D gene: -
V gene: TRBV5-1
CDR3 protein: CASSLGTNYEQYF
CDR3 DNA: TGCGCCAGCAGCCTCGGGACAAACTACGAGCAGTACTTC

J gene: TRBJ1-2
clone size: once
D gene: -
V gene: TRBV6-5
CDR3 protein: CASSTGITNYGYTF
CDR3 DNA: TGTGCCAGCAGCACCGGGATAACTAACTATGGCTACACCTTC

J gene: TRBJ2-7
clone size: -
D gene: TRBD2
V gene: TRBV7-9
CDR3 protein: CASSLLTSGEVYEQYF
CDR3 DNA: TGTGCCAGCAGCCTTCTCACTAGCGGGGAGGTCTACGAGCAGTACTTC

J gene: TRBJ2-5
clone size: -
D gene: -
V gene: TRBV4-1
CDR3 protein: CASSQDTAVSEETQYF
CDR3 DNA: TGCGCCAGCAGCCAAGATACGGCGGTCAGCGAAGAGACCCAGTACTTC

J gene: TRBJ2-7
clone size: -
D gene: TRBD2
V gene: TRBV19
CDR3 protein: CASSTYPGGSSGGTYEQYF
CDR3 DNA: TGTGCCAGTAGTACATACCCCGGAGGATCGAGCGGGGGAACATACGAGCAGTACTTC

J gene: TRBJ2-2
clone size: -
D gene: TRBD1
V gene: TRBV7-3
CDR3 protein: CASSSTGSGELFF
CDR3 DNA: TGTGCCAGCAGCTCGACAGGGTCCGGGGAGCTGTTTTTT

J gene: TRBJ2-7
clone size: -
D gene: TRBD1
V gene: TRBV9
CDR3 protein: CASSAQGAGYEQYF
CDR3 DNA: TGTGCCAGCAGCGCACAGGGGGCAGGTTACGAGCAGTACTTC

J gene: TRBJ1-1
clone size: -
D gene: -
V gene: TRBV11-3
CDR3 protein: CASSPSQGSDTEAFF
CDR3 DNA: TGTGCCAGCAGCCCATCCCAGGGGTCCGACACTGAAGCTTTCTTT

J gene: TRBJ2-4
clone size: -
D gene: -
V gene: TRBV5-1
CDR3 protein: CASSHKRAWDIQYF
CDR3 DNA: TGCGCCAGCAGCCATAAGCGGGCATGGGACATTCAGTACTTC

J gene: TRBJ1-1
clone size: -
D gene: TRBD1
V gene: TRBV11-2
CDR3 protein: CASSAQDRGSGSEAFF
CDR3 DNA: TGTGCCAGCAGCGCCCAAGACAGGGGGTCTGGGTCTGAAGCTTTCTTT

J gene: TRBJ2-7
clone size: once
D gene: -
V gene: TRBV9
CDR3 protein: CASSVAARTANSYEQYF
CDR3 DNA: TGTGCCAGCAGCGTAGCCGCAAGGACAGCCAACTCCTACGAGCAGTACTTC

J gene: TRBJ2-2
clone size: -
D gene: -
V gene: TRBV5-4
CDR3 protein: CASSLAGIDTGELFF
CDR3 DNA: TGTGCCAGCAGCTTGGCAGGGATCGACACCGGGGAGCTGTTTTTT